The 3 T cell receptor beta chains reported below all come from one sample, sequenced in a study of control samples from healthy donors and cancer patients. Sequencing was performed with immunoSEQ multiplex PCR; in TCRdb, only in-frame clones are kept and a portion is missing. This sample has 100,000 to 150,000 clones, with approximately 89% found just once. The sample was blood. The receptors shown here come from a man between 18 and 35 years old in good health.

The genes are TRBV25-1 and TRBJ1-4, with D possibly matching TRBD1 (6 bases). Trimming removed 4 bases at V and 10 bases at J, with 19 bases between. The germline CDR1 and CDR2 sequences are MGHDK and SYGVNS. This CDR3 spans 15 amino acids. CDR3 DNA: TGTGCCAGCAGTGTGACTCAGGGGAAGGGGGGAAAACTGTTTTTT. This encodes CASSVTQGKGGKLFF.

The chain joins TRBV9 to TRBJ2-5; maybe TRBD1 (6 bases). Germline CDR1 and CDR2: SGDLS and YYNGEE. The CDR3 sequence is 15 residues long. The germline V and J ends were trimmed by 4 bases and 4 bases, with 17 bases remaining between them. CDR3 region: CASSLAPGVRETQYF. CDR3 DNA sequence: TGTGCCAGCAGCCTCGCCCCAGGGGTTCGAGAGACCCAGTACTTC.

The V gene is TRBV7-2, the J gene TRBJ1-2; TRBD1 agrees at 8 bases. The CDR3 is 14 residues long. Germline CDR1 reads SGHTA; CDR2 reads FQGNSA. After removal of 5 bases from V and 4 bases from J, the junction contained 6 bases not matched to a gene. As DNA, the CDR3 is TGTGCCAGCAGCCGGAACAGGGGGACCTATGGCTACACCTTC. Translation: CASSRNRGTYGYTF.